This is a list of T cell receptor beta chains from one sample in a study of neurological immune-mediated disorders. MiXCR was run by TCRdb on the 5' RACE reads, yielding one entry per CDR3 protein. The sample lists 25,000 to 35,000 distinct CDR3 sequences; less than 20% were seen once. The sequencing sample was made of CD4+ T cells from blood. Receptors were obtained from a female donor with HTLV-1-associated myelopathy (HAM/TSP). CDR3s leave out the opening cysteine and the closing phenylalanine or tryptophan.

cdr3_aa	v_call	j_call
SARDSFGSYGYT	TRBV20-1	TRBJ1-2
ASSFPAGASPYNEQF	TRBV5-1	TRBJ2-1
SASRGNTEAF	TRBV29-1	TRBJ1-1
ASTTRGTLGQPQH	TRBV6-6	TRBJ1-5
ASSLGASGIGDTQY	TRBV7-9	TRBJ2-3
ASIESGVSYNSPLH	TRBV2	TRBJ1-6
ASRPGGARPGELF	TRBV11-2	TRBJ2-2
ASSGGHNTGELF	TRBV9	TRBJ2-2
ASSTSYSYNSPLH	TRBV6-5	TRBJ1-6
ASSFGGRYEQY	TRBV7-9	TRBJ2-7
ASRRPPKRFLNTEAF	TRBV5-1	TRBJ1-1
SARVGRSWDEQY	TRBV20-1	TRBJ2-7
ASSQGSYEQF	TRBV14	TRBJ2-1
ASSLAGSEEQY	TRBV5-1	TRBJ2-7
ASSAGLDVGDTGELF	TRBV5-1	TRBJ2-2
ASSLGSGGAIDTQY	TRBV7-7	TRBJ2-3
SAGAQGQGYEQY	TRBV20-1	TRBJ2-7
ANSLPFVYEQF	TRBV28	TRBJ2-1
ASSDPGTVQETQY	TRBV7-8	TRBJ2-5
ASSLGQGAYNEQF	TRBV11-3	TRBJ2-1
ASSLAGTGRYNEQF	TRBV12-3/TRBV12-4	TRBJ2-1
ASTRDGFNEQF	TRBV6-6	TRBJ2-1
ATSREVHGPYEQY	TRBV15	TRBJ2-7
ASSQVRVLAANNEQF	TRBV4-2	TRBJ2-1
ASSFYICSARDPWGEGQETQY	TRBV5-6	TRBJ2-5
AWTRDTYLF	TRBV30	TRBJ1-1
ASKEVPPAGGTEAF	TRBV5-1	TRBJ1-1
SVEPRGSMNTEAF	TRBV29-1	TRBJ1-1
SVEMSHEGGRDNEQF	TRBV29-1	TRBJ2-1
ASSPTYRTGVNGYT	TRBV7-2	TRBJ1-2
ASSLNEGVWNSPLH	TRBV5-1	TRBJ1-6
SARDSGYNEQF	TRBV20-1	TRBJ2-1
SARDQGQDQETQY	TRBV20-1	TRBJ2-5
ATSDRTSPFWGYT	TRBV24-1	TRBJ1-2
SCASGQSGGNEQL	TRBV20-1	TRBJ2-1
ASSLGRNYEQY	TRBV14	TRBJ2-7
ASSFYICSATKEHPNYGYT	TRBV5-1	TRBJ1-2
ASSLEDLHTDTQY	TRBV5-1	TRBJ2-3
SVMGSGYPLNTEAF	TRBV29-1	TRBJ1-1
ASSVAGQGNTEAF	TRBV9	TRBJ1-1
ATSRYPGGNHPQH	TRBV15	TRBJ1-5
ASSLEPDRTYEQY	TRBV11-3	TRBJ2-7
ASSLNLRGELF	TRBV7-2	TRBJ2-2
SARPGNNQPQH	TRBV20-1	TRBJ1-5
SARFSADLQETQY	TRBV20-1	TRBJ2-5
ASSEGRSEAF	TRBV25-1	TRBJ1-1
ASSFDTSYEQY	TRBV5-1	TRBJ2-7
ASSFVTSAYNEQF	TRBV5-1	TRBJ2-1
SFLSGLAKNIQY	TRBV29-1	TRBJ2-4
ASSPPPRWDRVQETQY	TRBV7-9	TRBJ2-5